Given below is one T cell receptor (beta chain) in context. Its matching antigen is unknown. This sample was included in a study of Tregs in tolerant kidney transplant recipients. Study-level results: Activated donor B cell expansion appeared to reveal the most relevant donor-specific TCRbeta repertoire. This study did not directly address biological reproducibility.

Trimming removed 4 bases from V and 5 bases from J, with 17 bases in between. This CDR3 region has 16 residues. Germline-derived CDR1 and CDR2 are LNHDA and SQIVND (reference sequence). CD4+CD25+CD127- Tregs, CD4+CD25- non-Tregs, CD4 and CD8 cells were sorted. This table comes from immunoSEQ multiplex PCR, and its TCRdb copy is limited to in-frame clones, with some not included. The sample carries about 240,000 clones, about 80% recorded once. The receptor comes from a human donor in good health. Sequenced: CD4+ T cells from blood. The V and J genes are TRBV19 and TRBJ1-4, with D hard to call. The CDR3 DNA sequence: TGTGCCAGTAGTAAAGCAGGACTGGGAGGGAATGAAAAACTGTTTTTT. Its translation is CASSKAGLGGNEKLFF.